The sample holds many counts of the clone carrying this T cell receptor (beta chain). The data stem from a study of early T cells in non-severe SARS-CoV-2 infection. TCRdb independently ran MiXCR on the 5' RACE reads; one entry per CDR3 protein. This table holds tens of thousands of distinct CDR3 sequences, about 14% found once. Germline CDR1 KGHDR, CDR2 SFDVKD. With V trimmed by 2 bases and J by 7 bases, 10 bases remained unmatched. The CDR3 is 17 amino acids. The sequencing sample was made of whole blood. The source is an adult who was a healthcare worker with PCR-confirmed SARS-CoV-2 infection or an uninfected control (not recorded which). The V gene is TRBV24-1, the J gene TRBJ2-3; 11 nucleotides align to TRBD2. CDR3 loop: CATSDSAGLADVNTQYF. The CDR3 DNA sequence: TGTGCCACCAGTGATTCGGCGGGACTAGCGGACGTGAATACGCAGTATTTT.